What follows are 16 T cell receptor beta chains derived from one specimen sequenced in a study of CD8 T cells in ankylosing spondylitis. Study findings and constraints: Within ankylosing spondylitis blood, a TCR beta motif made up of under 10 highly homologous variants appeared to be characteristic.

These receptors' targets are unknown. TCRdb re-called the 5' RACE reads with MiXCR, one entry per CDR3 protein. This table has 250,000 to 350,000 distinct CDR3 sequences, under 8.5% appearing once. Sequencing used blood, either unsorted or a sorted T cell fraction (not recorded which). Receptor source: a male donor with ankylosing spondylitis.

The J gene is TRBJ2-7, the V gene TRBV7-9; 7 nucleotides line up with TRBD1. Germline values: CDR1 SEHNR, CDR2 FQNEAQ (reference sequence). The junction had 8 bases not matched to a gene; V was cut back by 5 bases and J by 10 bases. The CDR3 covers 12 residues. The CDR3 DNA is TGTGCCAGCAGCCTGGACAGGCCCGACCAGTACTTC. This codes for CASSLDRPDQYF.

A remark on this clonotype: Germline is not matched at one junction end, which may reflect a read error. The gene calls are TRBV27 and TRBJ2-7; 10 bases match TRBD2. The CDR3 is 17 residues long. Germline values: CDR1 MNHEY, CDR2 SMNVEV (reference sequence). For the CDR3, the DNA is TGTGCCAGCAGTTTATCGCGACTAGCGGGTAGCTCCTACGAGCAGCACTTC. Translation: CASSLSRLAGSSYEQHF.

This chain's CDR3 is CASSEVTAYNEQFF. The CDR3 nucleotides read TGTGCCAGCAGTGAAGTAACAGCATACAATGAGCAGTTCTTC. This sequence joins TRBV6-1 and TRBJ2-1; D gene ambiguous. This CDR3 has 14 amino acids. Germline CDR1 reads MNHNS; CDR2 reads SASEGT. Between the trimmed V and J ends, which lost 1 base and 4 bases, there was a span of 8 bases.

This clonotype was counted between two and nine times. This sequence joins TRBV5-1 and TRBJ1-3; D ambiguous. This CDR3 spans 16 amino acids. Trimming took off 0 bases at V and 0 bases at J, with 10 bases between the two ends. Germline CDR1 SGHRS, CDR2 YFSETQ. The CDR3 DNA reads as TGCGCCAGCAGCTTGGATGGAGCCTTCTCTGGAAACACCATATATTTT. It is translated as CASSLDGAFSGNTIYF.

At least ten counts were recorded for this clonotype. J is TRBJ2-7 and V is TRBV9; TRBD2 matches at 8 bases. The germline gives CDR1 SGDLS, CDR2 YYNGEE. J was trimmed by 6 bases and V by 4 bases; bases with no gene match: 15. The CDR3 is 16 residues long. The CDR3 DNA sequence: TGTGCCAGCAGCCCCCATGGGGTAGCGGGACAATCCGAGCAGTACTTC. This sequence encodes CASSPHGVAGQSEQYF. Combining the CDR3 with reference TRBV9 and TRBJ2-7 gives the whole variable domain DSGVTQTPKHLITATGQRVTLRCSPRSGDLSVYWYQQSLDQGLQFLIQYYNGEERAKGNILERFSAQQFPDLHSELNLSSLELGDSALYFCASSPHGVAGQSEQYFGPGTRLTVT.

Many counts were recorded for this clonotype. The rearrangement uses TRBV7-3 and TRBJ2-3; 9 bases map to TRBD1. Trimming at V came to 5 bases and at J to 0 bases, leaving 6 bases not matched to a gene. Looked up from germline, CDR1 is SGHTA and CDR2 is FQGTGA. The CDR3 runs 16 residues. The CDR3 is CASSRQGDPSTDTQYF. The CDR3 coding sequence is TGTGCCAGCAGCCGACAGGGGGACCCTAGCACAGATACGCAGTATTTT. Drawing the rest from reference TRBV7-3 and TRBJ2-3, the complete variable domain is GAGVSQTPSNKVTEKGKYVELRCDPISGHTALYWYRQSLGQGPEFLIYFQGTGAADDSGLPNDRFFAVRPEGSVSTLKIQRTERGDSAVYLCASSRQGDPSTDTQYFGPGTRLTVL.

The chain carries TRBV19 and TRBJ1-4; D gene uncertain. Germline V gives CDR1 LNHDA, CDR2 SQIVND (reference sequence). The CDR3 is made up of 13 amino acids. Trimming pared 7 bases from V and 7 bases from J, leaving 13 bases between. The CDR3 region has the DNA TGTGCCAGTACACGGGCCGACGGTGAAAAACTGTTTTTT. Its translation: CASTRADGEKLFF.

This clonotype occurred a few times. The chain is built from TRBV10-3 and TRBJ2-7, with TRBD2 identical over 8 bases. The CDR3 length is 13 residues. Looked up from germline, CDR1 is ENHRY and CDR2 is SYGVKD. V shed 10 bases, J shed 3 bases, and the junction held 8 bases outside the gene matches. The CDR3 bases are TGTGCCACCTTTCCCCGGGAGGGCTACGAGCAGTACTTC. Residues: CATFPREGYEQYF.

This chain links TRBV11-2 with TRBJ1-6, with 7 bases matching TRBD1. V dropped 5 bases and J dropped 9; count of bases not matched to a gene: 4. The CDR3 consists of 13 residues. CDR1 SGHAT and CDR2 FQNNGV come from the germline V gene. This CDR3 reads CASSIGTVSPLHF. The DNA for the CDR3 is TGTGCCAGCAGCATAGGGACAGTTTCACCCCTCCACTTT.

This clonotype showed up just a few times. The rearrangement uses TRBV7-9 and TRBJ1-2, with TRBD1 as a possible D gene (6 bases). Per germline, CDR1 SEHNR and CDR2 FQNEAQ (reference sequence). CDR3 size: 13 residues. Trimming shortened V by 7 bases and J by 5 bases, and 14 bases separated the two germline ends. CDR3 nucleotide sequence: TGTGCCAGCACCCTTTCAGGGGTGTATGGCTACACCTTC. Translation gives CASTLSGVYGYTF.

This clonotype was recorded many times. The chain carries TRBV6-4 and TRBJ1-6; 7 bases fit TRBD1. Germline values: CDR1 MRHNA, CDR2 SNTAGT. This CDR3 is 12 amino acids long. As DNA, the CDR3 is TGTGATCGGACAGGACAGAATTCACCCCTCCACTTT. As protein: CDRTGQNSPLHF.

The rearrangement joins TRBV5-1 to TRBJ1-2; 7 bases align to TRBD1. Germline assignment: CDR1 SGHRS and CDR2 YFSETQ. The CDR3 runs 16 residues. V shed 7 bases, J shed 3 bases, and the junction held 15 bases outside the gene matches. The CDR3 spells CASYNLGGASDYGYTF. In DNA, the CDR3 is TGCGCCAGCTATAACCTAGGGGGCGCGAGCGACTATGGCTACACCTTC.

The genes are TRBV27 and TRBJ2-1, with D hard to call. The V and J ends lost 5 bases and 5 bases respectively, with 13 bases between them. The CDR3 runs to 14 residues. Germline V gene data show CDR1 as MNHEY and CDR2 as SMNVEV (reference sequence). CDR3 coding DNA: TGTGCCAGCAGTCCTAGTTGGAGTCACAATGAGCAGTTCTTC. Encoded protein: CASSPSWSHNEQFF.

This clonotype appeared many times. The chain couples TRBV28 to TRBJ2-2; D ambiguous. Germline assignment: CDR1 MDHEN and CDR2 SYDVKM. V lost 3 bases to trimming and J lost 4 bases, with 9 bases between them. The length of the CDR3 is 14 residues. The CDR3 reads CASSFRAVTGELFF. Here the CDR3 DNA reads TGTGCCAGCAGTTTTCGGGCGGTCACCGGGGAGCTGTTTTTT. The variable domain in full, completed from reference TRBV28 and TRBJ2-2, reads DVKVTQSSRYLVKRTGEKVFLECVQDMDHENMFWYRQDPGLGLRLIYFSYDVKMKEKGDIPEGYSVSREKKERFSLILESASTNQTSMYLCASSFRAVTGELFFGEGSRLTVL.

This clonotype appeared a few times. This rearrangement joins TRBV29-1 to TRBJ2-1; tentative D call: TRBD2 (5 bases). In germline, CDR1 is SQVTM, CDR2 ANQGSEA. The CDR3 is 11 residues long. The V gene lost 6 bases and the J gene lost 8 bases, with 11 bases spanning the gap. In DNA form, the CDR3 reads TGCAGCGTGGAGAGGGTAGATGAGCAGTTCTTC. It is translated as CSVERVDEQFF.

The CDR3 DNA sequence: TGTGCCACCAGCCGAACAGGTTCGGGCACTGAAGCTTTCTTT. Residues: CATSRTGSGTEAFF. This chain uses TRBV24-1 with TRBJ1-1; possibly TRBD1 for D (5 bases). Per the germline V gene, CDR1 is KGHDR and CDR2 is SFDVKD. The germline V and J ends were trimmed by 7 bases and 4 bases, with 15 bases remaining between them. The CDR3 extends over 14 amino acids.